This T cell receptor beta chain appears in the sequencing data of a study of cytomegalovirus exposure and HLA in healthy donors. Regarding the study as a whole: V- and J-gene trimming of TCR beta was linked (in a later analysis) to a missense DCLRE1C variant.

In the PCR, 60 Vbeta and 13 Jbeta primers were used. The method was immunoSEQ multiplex PCR; TCRdb's version includes in-frame clones alone and lacks a portion of them. Altogether 150,000 or so clones are present, roughly 80% being singletons, with the ten largest covering about 9.1%. In the case of this clone: Its specificity is not known.

Germline values: CDR1 MNHEY, CDR2 SVGAGI. The length of the CDR3 is 14 residues. V dropped 5 bases and J dropped 5 bases, with 15 bases sitting between them. This receptor was obtained from a man aged 18-30 years in good health and CMV-seropositive. Input material: PBMCs. V gene TRBV6-5 combines with J gene TRBJ1-2; D is perhaps TRBD1 (5 bases). CDR3 protein: CASSVDRFRYGYTF. The CDR3 DNA follows: TGTGCCAGCAGTGTCGACAGATTTAGGTATGGCTACACCTTC.